One and the same sample provided the 28 T cell receptor beta chains below, sequenced in a study of response to subunit inactivated influenza vaccine. One entry per CDR3 protein results from TCRdb running MiXCR on the RT-PCR reads. The data contain 290,000 or so distinct CDR3 sequences, about 20% of them singletons. The starting material was PBMCs from blood, obtained less than 22 months after vaccination. The receptors come from a man between 50 and 69 years old who received an inactivated influenza vaccine.

This clonotype was detected many times. The chain links TRBV5-1 to TRBJ1-1, with D tentatively TRBD1 (5 bases). This CDR3 has 14 residues. Trimming removed 4 bases from V and 1 base from J, with 11 bases in between. Germline-derived CDR1 and CDR2 are SGHRS and YFSETQ. The CDR3 DNA is TGCGCCAGCAGCCCTACGACAGAGAACACTGAAGCTTTCTTT. Translation: CASSPTTENTEAFF.

CDR3 in DNA: TGTGCCAGCAAGGAGGCCCCGGACACCGGGGAGCTGTTTTTT. Translation: CASKEAPDTGELFF. The chain employs TRBV13 and TRBJ2-2, with D possibly TRBD2 on 5 matching bases. The germline gives CDR1 PRHDT, CDR2 FYEKMQ (reference sequence). V shed 7 bases and J shed 3 bases, with 12 bases lying between them. CDR3 size: 14 residues.

The rearrangement joins TRBV19 to TRBJ1-1, with a tentative D call TRBD1 (5 bases). The V gene's germline CDR1 is LNHDA and CDR2 SQIVND (reference sequence). V lost 4 bases and J lost 0, with 18 bases in between. The CDR3 is 17 residues long. In nucleotides, the CDR3 is TGTGCCAGTAGTAAACAGCTACTTAGGACACTGAACACTGAAGCTTTCTTT. Translated, it gives CASSKQLLRTLNTEAFF.

The sample holds a few counts of this clonotype. DNA for the CDR3: TGCAGCGTTGCCTTGTCTGTGAACACTGAAGCTTTCTTT. Protein product: CSVALSVNTEAFF. The gene calls are TRBV29-1 and TRBJ1-1, with D unresolved. Per the germline V gene, CDR1 is SQVTM and CDR2 is ANQGSEA. Trimming removed 4 bases from V and 0 bases from J, with 9 bases in between. CDR3 length equals 13 residues.

This chain uses TRBV20-1 with TRBJ1-2, with D possibly matching TRBD1 (5 bases). The germline V gene has CDR1 DFQATT and CDR2 SNEGSKA (reference sequence). This CDR3 comprises 15 residues. V shed 6 bases and J shed 3 bases, with 20 bases lying between them. CDR3 nucleotide sequence: TGCAGTGCGGCCCCTGTTGGCGGGGACTACTATGGCTACACCTTC. Its protein is CSAAPVGGDYYGYTF.

The gene calls are TRBV2 and TRBJ1-3; D is ambiguous. CDR1 SNHLY and CDR2 FYNNEI come from the germline V gene. The germline V and J ends were trimmed by 0 bases and 4 bases, with 7 bases remaining between them. The CDR3 extends over 14 amino acids. This CDR3 reads CASSEARFGNTIYF. The CDR3 DNA reads TGTGCCAGCAGTGAAGCTCGGTTCGGAAACACCATATATTTT.

The chain joins TRBV6-1 to TRBJ2-7, with D hard to call. CDR1 and CDR2 from the germline V gene are MNHNS and SASEGT. The CDR3 totals 13 residues. The V and J ends lost 6 bases and 0 bases respectively, with 9 bases between them. The CDR3 region has the DNA TGTGCCAGCAGCGGACCGAACTCCTACGAGCAGTACTTC. Its translation: CASSGPNSYEQYF.

The J gene is TRBJ2-5, the V gene TRBV18; a weak D match, TRBD1 (6 bases). The CDR3 has 14 residues. Germline V lookup: CDR1 KGHSH, CDR2 LQKENI. V lost 4 bases to trimming and J lost 4 bases, with 13 bases between them. The CDR3 is CASSQGTRGETQYF. The CDR3 nucleotides are TGTGCCAGCTCACAGGGGACACGGGGAGAGACCCAGTACTTC.

This clonotype was seen only a few times. This rearrangement joins TRBV5-1 to TRBJ1-3, with a weak D call TRBD1 (5 bases). This CDR3 comprises 18 residues. Trimming shortened V by 3 bases and J by 0 bases, and 19 bases separated the two germline ends. Looked up from germline, CDR1 is SGHRS and CDR2 is YFSETQ. CDR3 loop: CASSYLPSWGDSGNTIYF. The CDR3, as DNA: TGCGCCAGCAGCTACCTTCCTAGTTGGGGGGACTCTGGAAACACCATATATTTT. Filled out from reference TRBV5-1 and TRBJ1-3, the complete variable domain reads KAGVTQTPRYLIKTRGQQVTLSCSPISGHRSVSWYQQTPGQGLQFLFEYFSETQRNKGNFPGRFSGRQFSNSRSEMNVSTLELGDSALYLCASSYLPSWGDSGNTIYFGEGSWLTVV.

The V gene is TRBV20-1, the J gene TRBJ1-5; D gene unclear. The germline gives CDR1 DFQATT, CDR2 SNEGSKA (reference sequence). CDR3 size: 16 residues. V was clipped by 6 bases and J by 2 bases, with 20 bases between them. CDR3 in amino acids: CSASHRLTDRNQPQHF. DNA of the CDR3: TGCAGTGCCAGTCATCGGTTAACAGATCGCAATCAGCCCCAGCATTTT.

This clonotype was observed many times. The CDR3: CASKLTDSSGYTF. The CDR3 bases are TGTGCCAGCAAGCTAACGGACAGCTCTGGCTACACCTTC. The chain recombines TRBV6-1 with TRBJ1-2; D possibly corresponds to TRBD1 (6 bases). CDR3 length: 13 amino acids. In germline, CDR1 is MNHNS, CDR2 SASEGT. V lost 7 bases and J 7 bases, leaving 16 bases between the germline ends.

The V and J genes are TRBV29-1 and TRBJ2-7; 9 bases match TRBD1. This CDR3 has 13 residues. CDR1 is SQVTM and CDR2 is ANQGSEA in the germline V gene. V dropped 5 bases and J dropped 2; count of bases not matched to a gene: 4. CDR3 in amino acids: CSVKRTGAYEQYF. The CDR3 DNA reads as TGCAGCGTTAAAAGGACAGGGGCCTACGAGCAGTACTTC.

V usage is TRBV7-2 and J usage is TRBJ1-2, with D tentatively TRBD1 (5 bases). The CDR3 is made up of 14 amino acids. The germline V gene encodes CDR1 SGHTA and CDR2 FQGNSA. Trimming removed 5 bases at V and 4 bases at J, with 14 bases between. The DNA for the CDR3 is TGTGCCAGCAGCCTTTCTCGGGACGGCTATGGCTACACCTTC. This encodes CASSLSRDGYGYTF.

The chain is built from TRBV20-1 and TRBJ2-2; D remains ambiguous. The length of the CDR3 is 12 residues. Germline V CDR1 and CDR2: DFQATT, SNEGSKA (reference sequence). V was trimmed by 2 bases and J by 5 bases, leaving 6 bases between them. The CDR3 here is CSARRPTGELFF. The DNA of the CDR3 is TGCAGTGCTAGACGACCTACCGGGGAGCTGTTTTTT.

V is TRBV6-2 or TRBV6-3 and J is TRBJ2-4; 9 bases match TRBD1. The CDR3 is 15 residues long. Germline-derived CDR1 and CDR2 are MNHEY and SVGEGT. V trimming: 9 bases; J trimming: 1 base; junction bases outside the gene matches: 7. The CDR3 DNA sequence: TGTGCCAGTACCCAACAGGGGGCCGCCAAAAACATTCAGTACTTC. It translates to CASTQQGAAKNIQYF.

The rearrangement uses TRBV2 and TRBJ2-1, with 10 positions matching TRBD1. CDR1 is SNHLY, CDR2 FYNNEI, per germline. V trimming: 7 bases; J trimming: 10 bases; junction bases outside the gene matches: 4. This CDR3 is built from 12 residues. The DNA for the CDR3 is TGTGCCAGCATTAGACAGGGGGCGGAGCAGTTCTTC. Protein: CASIRQGAEQFF.

The V and J genes are TRBV6-2 or TRBV6-3 and TRBJ1-1; perhaps TRBD1 as D (5 bases). Trimming took 10 bases from V and 5 from J, leaving 26 bases between them. The germline V gene has CDR1 MNHEY and CDR2 SVGEGT. CDR3 length equals 16 residues. This CDR3 is CATATLGTRAMTEAFF. In DNA form, the CDR3 reads TGTGCCACCGCCACCTTAGGGACGCGGGCGATGACTGAAGCTTTCTTT.

This chain uses TRBV11-2 with TRBJ2-1; D is unresolved. The CDR3 contains 12 residues. Trimming pared 2 bases from V and 9 bases from J, leaving 8 bases between. Germline loops: CDR1 SGHAT, CDR2 FQNNGV. This chain's CDR3 is CASSLPDGEQFF. The CDR3 coding sequence is TGTGCCAGCAGCTTACCAGACGGTGAGCAGTTCTTC.

The rearrangement uses TRBV20-1 and TRBJ2-7; no clear D gene. This CDR3 spans 15 amino acids. From germline, CDR1 is DFQATT and CDR2 SNEGSKA (reference sequence). V was cut by 0 bases and J by 0 bases, with 12 bases left in between. Written as DNA, the CDR3 is TGCAGTGCTAGAGATCTAACAGCTAGCTCCTACGAGCAGTACTTC. Encoded protein: CSARDLTASSYEQYF.

This clonotype showed up just a few times. The chain has TRBV20-1 and TRBJ1-6; no firm D call. The CDR3 consists of 14 residues. Trimming stripped 0 bases from V and 9 bases from J, with 12 bases between. Germline-derived CDR1 and CDR2 are DFQATT and SNEGSKA (reference sequence). The CDR3 nucleotides read TGCAGTGCTAGAGATACGGGTGTAGCTTCACCCCTCCACTTT. It yields the protein CSARDTGVASPLHF.

As regards this clonotype: An end of the junction does not agree with germline; a read error may underlie this. The chain joins TRBV6-2 or TRBV6-3 to TRBJ2-1, with 12 bases matching TRBD2. Germline V gives CDR1 MNHEY, CDR2 SVGEGT. This CDR3 is 12 amino acids long. The CDR3 protein is CASTRLAGAPSF. The CDR3, as DNA: TGTGCCAGCACCAGACTAGCGGGGGCCCCTAGTTTC.

In its sample, this clonotype was seen a few times. The genes are TRBV6-1 and TRBJ1-5; D is unresolved. The CDR3 runs 14 residues. V was shortened by 5 bases and J by 1 base, with 9 bases between the two germline ends. CDR1 and CDR2 from the germline V gene are MNHNS and SASEGT. CDR3 region: CASSPTVSNQPQHF. In nucleotides, the CDR3 is TGTGCCAGCAGTCCGACGGTGAGCAATCAGCCCCAGCATTTT.

This clonotype was seen only a few times. CDR3 nucleotides: TGTGCCAGCAGTTTAGTGGGTGATCGCGGTTCACCCCTCCACTTT. Its translation is CASSLVGDRGSPLHF. This chain uses TRBV12-3 or TRBV12-4 with TRBJ1-6; D is unclear. V was clipped by 1 base and J by 9 bases, with 13 bases between them. The CDR3 runs to 15 residues.

This sequence joins TRBV29-1 and TRBJ2-1, with D tentatively TRBD1 (6 bases). Germline V CDR1 and CDR2: SQVTM, ANQGSEA. This CDR3 spans 13 amino acids. Between the trimmed V and J ends, which lost 4 bases and 0 bases, there was a span of 7 bases. The CDR3 loop is CSVGGRSYNEQFF. Here the CDR3 DNA reads TGCAGCGTTGGGGGGCGCTCCTACAATGAGCAGTTCTTC.

This clonotype was recorded a few times. The chain is built from TRBV20-1 and TRBJ1-3; TRBD1 matches at 8 bases. Per the germline V gene, CDR1 is DFQATT and CDR2 is SNEGSKA (reference sequence). V lost 1 base and J lost 0; bases outside the gene matches: 8. The CDR3 loop spans 17 amino acids. CDR3 in amino acids: CSARAPTGDLSGNTIYF. In DNA, the CDR3 is TGCAGTGCTAGAGCCCCGACAGGGGACCTCTCTGGAAACACCATATATTTT.

The chain is built from TRBV10-3 and TRBJ1-3, with a tentative D call TRBD1 (5 bases). CDR3 size: 18 residues. The V end was cut by 3 bases, the J end by 2 bases, with 20 bases between. Germline CDR1 reads ENHRY; CDR2 reads SYGVKD. CDR3 region: CAISDYVGQRKAGNTIYF. CDR3 DNA sequence: TGTGCCATCAGTGATTATGTGGGGCAGCGTAAAGCTGGAAACACCATATATTTT.

This clonotype showed up many times. This chain uses TRBV5-1 with TRBJ1-3; 7 bases fit TRBD1. The CDR3 length is 15 residues. Trimming at V came to 4 bases and at J to 4 bases, leaving 8 bases not matched to a gene. Per the germline V gene, CDR1 is SGHRS and CDR2 is YFSETQ. The CDR3 reads CASSREGAKGNTIYF. In nucleotides, the CDR3 is TGCGCCAGCAGCCGTGAGGGGGCGAAAGGAAACACCATATATTTT.

The chain links TRBV12-3 or TRBV12-4 to TRBJ2-2; 7 nucleotides agree with TRBD1. This CDR3 is 15 amino acids long. V trimming: 3 bases; J trimming: 3 bases; junction bases outside the gene matches: 4. CDR3 coding DNA: TGTGCCAGCAGTTTTACAGGGGTCGACACCGGGGAGCTGTTTTTT. It translates to CASSFTGVDTGELFF.